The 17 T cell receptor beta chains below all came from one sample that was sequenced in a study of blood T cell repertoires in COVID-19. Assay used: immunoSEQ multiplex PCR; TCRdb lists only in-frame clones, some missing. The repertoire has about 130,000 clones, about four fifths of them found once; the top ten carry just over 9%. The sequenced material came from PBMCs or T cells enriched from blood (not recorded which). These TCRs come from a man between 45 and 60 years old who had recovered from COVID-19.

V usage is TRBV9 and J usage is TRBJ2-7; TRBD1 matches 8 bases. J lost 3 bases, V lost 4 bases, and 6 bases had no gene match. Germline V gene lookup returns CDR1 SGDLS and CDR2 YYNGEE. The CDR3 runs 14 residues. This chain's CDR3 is CASSPSDRGYEQYF. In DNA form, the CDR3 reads TGTGCCAGCAGCCCATCCGACAGGGGCTACGAGCAGTACTTC.

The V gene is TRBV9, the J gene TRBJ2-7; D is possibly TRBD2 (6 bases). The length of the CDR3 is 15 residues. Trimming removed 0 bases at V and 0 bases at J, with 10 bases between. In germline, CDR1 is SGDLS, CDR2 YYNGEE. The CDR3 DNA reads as TGTGCCAGCAGCGTAGGCGGGGCCAGCTCCTACGAGCAGTACTTC. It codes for CASSVGGASSYEQYF.

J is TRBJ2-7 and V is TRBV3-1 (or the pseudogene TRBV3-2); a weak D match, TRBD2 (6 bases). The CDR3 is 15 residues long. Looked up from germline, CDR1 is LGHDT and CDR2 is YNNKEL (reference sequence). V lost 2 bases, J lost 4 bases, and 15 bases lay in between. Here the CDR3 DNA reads TGTGCCAGCAGCCAAAACCGGGAGCCAACGTACGAGCAGTACTTC. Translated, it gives CASSQNREPTYEQYF.

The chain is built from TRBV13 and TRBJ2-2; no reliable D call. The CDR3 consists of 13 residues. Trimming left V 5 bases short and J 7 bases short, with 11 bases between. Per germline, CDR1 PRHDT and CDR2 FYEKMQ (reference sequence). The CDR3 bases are TGTGCCAGCAGCGACGCGGCGGTCGGGGAGCTGTTTTTT. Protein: CASSDAAVGELFF.

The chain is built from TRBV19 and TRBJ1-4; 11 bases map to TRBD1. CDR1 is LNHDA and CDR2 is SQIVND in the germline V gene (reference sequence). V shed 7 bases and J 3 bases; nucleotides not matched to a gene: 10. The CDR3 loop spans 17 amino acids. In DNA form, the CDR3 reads TGTGCCAGTACCCCCTTGGACAGGGGGCGGTCTAATGAAAAACTGTTTTTT. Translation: CASTPLDRGRSNEKLFF.

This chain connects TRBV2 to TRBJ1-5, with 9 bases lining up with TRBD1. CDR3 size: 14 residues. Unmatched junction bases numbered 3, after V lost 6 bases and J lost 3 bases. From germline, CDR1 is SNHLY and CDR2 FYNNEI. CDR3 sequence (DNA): TGTGCCAGCAGACTACAGGGGGCCAATCAGCCCCAGCATTTT. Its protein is CASRLQGANQPQHF.

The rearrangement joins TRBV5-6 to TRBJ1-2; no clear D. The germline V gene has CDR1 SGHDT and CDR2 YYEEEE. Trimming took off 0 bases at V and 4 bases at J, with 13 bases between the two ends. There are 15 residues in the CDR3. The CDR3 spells CASSLARPQAYGYTF. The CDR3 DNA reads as TGTGCCAGCAGCTTGGCCCGGCCCCAGGCCTATGGCTACACCTTC.

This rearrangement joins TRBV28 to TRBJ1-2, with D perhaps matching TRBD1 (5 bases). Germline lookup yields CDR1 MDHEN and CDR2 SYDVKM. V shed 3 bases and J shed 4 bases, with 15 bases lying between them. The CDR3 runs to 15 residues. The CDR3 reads CASSFVQGMGYGYTF. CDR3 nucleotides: TGTGCCAGCAGTTTTGTGCAGGGCATGGGCTATGGCTACACCTTC.

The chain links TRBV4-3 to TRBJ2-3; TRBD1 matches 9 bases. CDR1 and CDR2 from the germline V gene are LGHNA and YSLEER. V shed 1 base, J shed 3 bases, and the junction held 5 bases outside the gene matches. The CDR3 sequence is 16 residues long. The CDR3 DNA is TGCGCCAGCAGCCAAGTTGGAGACAGGGGGACAGATACGCAGTATTTT. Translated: CASSQVGDRGTDTQYF.

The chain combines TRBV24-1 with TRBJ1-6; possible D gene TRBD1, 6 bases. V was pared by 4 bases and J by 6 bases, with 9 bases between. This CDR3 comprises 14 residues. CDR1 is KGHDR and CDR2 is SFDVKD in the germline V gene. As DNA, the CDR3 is TGTGCCACCAGTGAAGGGGGTACTAATTCACCCCTCCACTTT. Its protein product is CATSEGGTNSPLHF.

CDR3 sequence (DNA): TGTGCCAGTAGTATTGGGCTGCACACTGAAGCTTTCTTT. Amino acid sequence: CASSIGLHTEAFF. The genes are TRBV19 and TRBJ1-1; D is unresolved. The CDR3 covers 13 residues. Germline lookup yields CDR1 LNHDA and CDR2 SQIVND (reference sequence). V shed 3 bases and J shed 3 bases, with 8 bases lying between them.

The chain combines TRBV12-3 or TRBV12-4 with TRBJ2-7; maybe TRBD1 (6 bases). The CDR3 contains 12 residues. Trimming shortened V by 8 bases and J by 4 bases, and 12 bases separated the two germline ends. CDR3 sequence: CASALQGYEQYF. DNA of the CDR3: TGTGCCAGCGCCCTGCAGGGGTACGAGCAGTACTTC.

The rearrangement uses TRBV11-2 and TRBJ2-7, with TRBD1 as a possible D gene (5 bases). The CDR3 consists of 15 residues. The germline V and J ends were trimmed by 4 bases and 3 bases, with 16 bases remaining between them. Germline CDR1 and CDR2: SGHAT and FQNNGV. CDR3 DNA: TGTGCCAGCAGCTCCCTTAGGGGAACCTTCTACGAGCAGTACTTC. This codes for CASSSLRGTFYEQYF.

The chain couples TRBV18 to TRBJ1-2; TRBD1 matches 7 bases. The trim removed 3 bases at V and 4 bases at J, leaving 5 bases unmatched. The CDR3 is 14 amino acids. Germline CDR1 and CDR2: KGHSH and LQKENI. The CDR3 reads CASSPDRAGYGYTF. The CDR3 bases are TGTGCCAGCTCACCCGACAGGGCCGGCTATGGCTACACCTTC.

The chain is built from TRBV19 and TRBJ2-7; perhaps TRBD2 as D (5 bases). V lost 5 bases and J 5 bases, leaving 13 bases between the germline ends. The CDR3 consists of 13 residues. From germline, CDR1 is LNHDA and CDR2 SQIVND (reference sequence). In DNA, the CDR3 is TGTGCCAGTAGTTCCAGGACTGCCAACGAGCAGTACTTC. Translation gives CASSSRTANEQYF.

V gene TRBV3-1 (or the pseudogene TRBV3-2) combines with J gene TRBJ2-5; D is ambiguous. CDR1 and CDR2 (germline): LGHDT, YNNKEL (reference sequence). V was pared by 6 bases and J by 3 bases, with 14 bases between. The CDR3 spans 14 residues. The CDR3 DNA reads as TGTGCCAGCAGAATCGGGTCAGCTAAAGAGACCCAGTACTTC. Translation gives CASRIGSAKETQYF.

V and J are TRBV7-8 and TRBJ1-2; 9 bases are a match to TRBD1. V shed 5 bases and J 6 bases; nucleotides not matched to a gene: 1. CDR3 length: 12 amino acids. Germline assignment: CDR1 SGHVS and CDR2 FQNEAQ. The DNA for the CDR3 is TGTGCCAGCAGCCGGGACAGGGATGGCTACACCTTC. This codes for CASSRDRDGYTF.